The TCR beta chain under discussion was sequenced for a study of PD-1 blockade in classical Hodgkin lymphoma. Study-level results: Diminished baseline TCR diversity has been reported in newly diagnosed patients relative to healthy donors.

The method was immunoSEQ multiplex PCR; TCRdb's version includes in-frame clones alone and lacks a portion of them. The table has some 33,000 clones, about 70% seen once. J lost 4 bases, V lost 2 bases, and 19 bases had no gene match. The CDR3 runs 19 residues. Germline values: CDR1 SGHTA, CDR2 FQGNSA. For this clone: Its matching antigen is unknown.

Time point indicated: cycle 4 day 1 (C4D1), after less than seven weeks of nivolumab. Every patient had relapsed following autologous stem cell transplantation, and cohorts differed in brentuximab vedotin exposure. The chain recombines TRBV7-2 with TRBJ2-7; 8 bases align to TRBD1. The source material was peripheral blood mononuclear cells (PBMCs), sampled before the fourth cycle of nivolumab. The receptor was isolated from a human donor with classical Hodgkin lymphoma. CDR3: CASSLKGTPGTGPYYEQYF. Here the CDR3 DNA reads TGTGCCAGCAGCTTAAAAGGGACCCCGGGGACAGGTCCTTATTACGAGCAGTACTTC.